The clone carrying this TCR beta chain turned up a few times. The sample is drawn from a study of beta chain features in type 1 diabetes. Per the germline V gene, CDR1 is MGHDK and CDR2 is SYGVNS. V lost 4 bases and J 9 bases, leaving 16 bases between the germline ends. CDR3 length: 14 residues. Reverse transcription of all isolated RNA meant that expressed TCRB transcripts were sequenced. Data came from immunoSEQ multiplex PCR; TCRdb stores just in-frame clones and leaves some out. There are 300,000 to 350,000 clones in the sample; 8% occur only once, and under 0.5% lies in the top ten. The receptor was derived from a woman aged 18-29 years in good health. The sequenced sample consisted of central memory CD4+ T cells from blood. J is TRBJ2-1 and V is TRBV25-1, with a tentative D call TRBD1 (5 bases). CDR3 bases: TGTGCCAGCAGTGGGAATAGTGTAGGGGCTGAGCAGTTCTTC. Amino acid sequence: CASSGNSVGAEQFF.